One and the same sample provided the 6 T cell receptor beta chains below, sequenced in a study of cytomegalovirus exposure and HLA in healthy donors. PCR amplification relied on 60 Vbeta primers (plus 13 Jbeta primers). Clones were read by immunoSEQ multiplex PCR, and TCRdb kept only the in-frame ones, dropping some. The sample consists of some 140,000 clones, less than 80% of them appearing once. The sequencing input was PBMCs. The receptors were sampled from a man aged 35 to 55 in good health and CMV-seropositive.

In nucleotides, the CDR3 is TGCGCCAGCAGCGTCGGGACTAGCGGAACCTACGAGCAGTACTTC. It encodes CASSVGTSGTYEQYF. The chain carries TRBV5-1 and TRBJ2-7, with 11 bases that match TRBD2. Germline CDR1 is SGHRS and CDR2 is YFSETQ. The CDR3 contains 15 residues. The J segment lost 2 bases and the V segment lost 4 bases, leaving 5 bases of the junction unmatched.

This chain joins TRBV7-2 and TRBJ1-4, with TRBD1 matching over 8 bases. Germline V gene data show CDR1 as SGHTA and CDR2 as FQGNSA. The CDR3 is 15 amino acids. V shed 5 bases and J 3 bases; nucleotides not matched to a gene: 5. As DNA, the CDR3 is TGTGCCAGCAGCCCGACAGGGGACCCTAATGAAAAACTGTTTTTT. Residues: CASSPTGDPNEKLFF.

V and J are TRBV5-4 and TRBJ1-2; D is possibly TRBD1 (5 bases). The CDR3 runs 14 residues. Germline V gene sequence: CDR1 SGHNT, CDR2 YYREEE (reference sequence). With 5 bases removed from V and 0 bases from J, the gap between germline ends came to 11 bases. CDR3 sequence reads: CASSQTDSNYGYTF. CDR3 bases: TGTGCCAGCAGTCAGACAGATTCTAACTATGGCTACACCTTC. The full variable domain, its missing parts supplied by reference TRBV5-4 and TRBJ1-2, is ETGVTQSPTHLIKTRGQQVTLRCSSQSGHNTVSWYQQALGQGPQFIFQYYREEENGRGNFPPRFSGLQFPNYSSELNVNALELDDSALYLCASSQTDSNYGYTFGSGTRLTVV.

The chain uses TRBV7-6 and TRBJ1-5; no firm D call. The CDR3 is made up of 14 amino acids. Germline V gene sequence: CDR1 SGHVS, CDR2 FNYEAQ. V was cut by 1 base and J by 6 bases, with 10 bases left in between. The CDR3, as DNA: TGTGCCAGCAGCTTAGGCTTGGGCAGTCAGCCCCAGCATTTT. It codes for CASSLGLGSQPQHF.

V is TRBV5-5 and J is TRBJ2-4; 9 bases line up with TRBD2. After removal of 1 base from V and 5 bases from J, the junction contained 7 bases not matched to a gene. Germline lookup yields CDR1 SGHKS and CDR2 YYEKEE (reference sequence). This CDR3 region has 16 residues. This CDR3 reads CASSLKIAGVENIQYF. As DNA, the CDR3 is TGTGCCAGCAGCTTGAAAATAGCGGGAGTCGAAAACATTCAGTACTTC.

This clone has only a few counts. The chain links TRBV4-2 to TRBJ2-2; unclear D gene. Germline-derived CDR1 and CDR2 are LGHNA and YNFKEQ. The CDR3 loop spans 13 amino acids. With 4 bases removed from V and 4 bases from J, the gap between germline ends came to 7 bases. The CDR3 DNA sequence: TGTGCCAGCAGCCTTAGCAGCACCGGGGAGCTGTTTTTT. Translated: CASSLSSTGELFF.